This TCR beta chain was found in a study of vaccination effects on CD4 cells after COVID-19. Concerning this clone itself: Antigen: not known.

TCRdb's copy holds only in-frame clones and misses some; the assay was immunoSEQ multiplex PCR. The table records over 50,000 clones, 60% to 75% of them present only once. Under the ViraFEST assay, PBMC were stimulated with viral peptide pools so that antigen-specific CD4+ T cells expanded. Sequencing was performed afterwards. After roughly 9 days in culture, the CD4+ T cells were isolated. Each participant was given two doses of one vaccine (BNT162b2 or mRNA-1273). The CDR3 loop spans 15 amino acids. Germline V gene sequence: CDR1 SGHRS, CDR2 YFSETQ. After removal of 7 bases from V and 5 bases from J, the junction contained 13 bases not matched to a gene.

The chain joins TRBV5-1 to TRBJ2-5; 8 bases agree with TRBD1. The material sequenced was CD4+ T cells from PBMCs cultured with HCoV-229E spike peptides, taken after COVID-19 vaccination. This clonotype was obtained from a human donor who received a COVID-19 vaccine. CDR3 DNA: TGCGCCAGCGTGCAAGTTTCAGGGGGCACGGAGACCCAGTACTTC. Translating it yields CASVQVSGGTETQYF. The whole variable domain, filled in from reference TRBV5-1 and TRBJ2-5, reads KAGVTQTPRYLIKTRGQQVTLSCSPISGHRSVSWYQQTPGQGLQFLFEYFSETQRNKGNFPGRFSGRQFSNSRSEMNVSTLELGDSALYLCASVQVSGGTETQYFGPGTRLLVL.